This TCR beta chain was recorded in a study of OX40 agonist ivuxolimab in advanced cancers. Overall study context: Partial responses were observed in three patients, of whom one had hepatocellular carcinoma and two had cutaneous melanoma.

The method was immunoSEQ multiplex PCR; TCRdb's version includes in-frame clones alone and lacks a portion of them. This table has 30,000 to 35,000 clones, approximately 90% appearing once. The receptor was derived from an adult with an advanced solid tumor such as melanoma, head and neck, liver or kidney cancer. The sequences come from CD4+ or CD8+ T cells sorted from blood, collected in a trial of the OX40 agonist ivuxolimab.

CDR3 sequence (DNA): TGCAGCGTTTCCGATGGGACGGGGAATCCCTACAATGAGCAGTTCTTC. Protein: CSVSDGTGNPYNEQFF. The chain uses TRBV29-1 and TRBJ2-1, with D perhaps given as TRBD1 or TRBD2 (5 bases each). The CDR3 loop spans 16 amino acids. Per the germline V gene, CDR1 is SQVTM and CDR2 is ANQGSEA. V dropped 5 bases and J dropped 2 bases, with 19 bases sitting between them.